The present entry profiles one T cell receptor (beta chain) with its context. What it binds is unknown. The CDR3 length is 13 residues. Germline values: CDR1 KGHSH, CDR2 LQKENI. Trimming removed 6 bases from V and 2 bases from J, with 10 bases in between. Depth targeted 1 in 200,000 to 1 in 1 million T cells, averaging approximately 9.9x coverage per clonotype. Libraries were prepared by immunoSEQ multiplex PCR; TCRdb keeps only in-frame clonotypes and omits some of them. Among around 250,000 clones listed, roughly 70% were seen once. This sample was included in a study of cytotoxic CD8 clonotypes in ibrutinib-treated CLL. General study findings and limits: Clonality (at baseline) was higher than in age-matched healthy donors and tracked circulating CD8+ T-cell counts.

The chain couples TRBV18 to TRBJ2-5, with D possibly TRBD1 on 6 matching bases. The TCR originated in a human donor with chronic lymphocytic leukemia. The sequencing used PBMCs, collected after 24 months of ibrutinib treatment. The CDR3: CASSAGAQETQYF. The DNA for the CDR3 is TGTGCCAGCTCGGCAGGGGCGCAAGAGACCCAGTACTTC.